The T cell receptor (beta chain) under discussion was sequenced for a study of T-cell memory formation after mild COVID-19. The V end was cut by 1 base, the J end by 1 base, with 12 bases between. The CDR3 is 15 residues long. The V gene's germline CDR1 is DFQATT and CDR2 SNEGSKA (reference sequence). TCRdb independently ran MiXCR on the 5' RACE reads; one entry per CDR3 protein. Of about 470,000 distinct CDR3 sequences in the sample, 25% are singletons; the top ten hold around 12%. This sequence joins TRBV20-1 and TRBJ2-3; D assignment may be TRBD1 or TRBD2 (5 bases each). Input material: PBMCs or a T cell subset sorted from them (not recorded which). This TCR came from an adult woman who had mild COVID-19 (a few samples of this study predate the infection). Cell type and time point are not known. The CDR3 nucleotides are TGCAGTGCTAGAGGCCCTAGCAGGGGCACAGATACGCAGTATTTT. This encodes CSARGPSRGTDTQYF.